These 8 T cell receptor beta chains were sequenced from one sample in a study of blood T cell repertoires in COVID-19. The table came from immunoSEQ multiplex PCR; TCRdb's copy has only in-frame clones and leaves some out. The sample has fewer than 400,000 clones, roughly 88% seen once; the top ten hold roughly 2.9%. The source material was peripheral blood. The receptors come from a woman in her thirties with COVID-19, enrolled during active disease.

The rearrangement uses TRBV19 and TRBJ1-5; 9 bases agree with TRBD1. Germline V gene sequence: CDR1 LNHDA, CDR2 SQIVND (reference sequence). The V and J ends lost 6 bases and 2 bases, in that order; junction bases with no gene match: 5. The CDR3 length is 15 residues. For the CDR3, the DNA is TGTGCCAGTAGGCGGGACAGGGTAGGCAATCAGCCCCAGCATTTT. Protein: CASRRDRVGNQPQHF.

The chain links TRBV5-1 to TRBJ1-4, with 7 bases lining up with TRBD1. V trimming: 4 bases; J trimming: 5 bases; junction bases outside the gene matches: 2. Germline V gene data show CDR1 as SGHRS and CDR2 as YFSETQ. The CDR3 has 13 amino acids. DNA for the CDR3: TGCGCCAGCAGCGAACAGGGGAATGAAAAACTGTTTTTT. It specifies CASSEQGNEKLFF.

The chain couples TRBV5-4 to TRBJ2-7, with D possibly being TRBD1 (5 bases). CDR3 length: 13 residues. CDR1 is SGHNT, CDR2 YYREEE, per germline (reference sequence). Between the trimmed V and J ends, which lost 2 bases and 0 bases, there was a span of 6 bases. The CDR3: CASSLGASYEQYF. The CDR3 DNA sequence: TGTGCCAGCAGCTTAGGGGCCTCCTACGAGCAGTACTTC. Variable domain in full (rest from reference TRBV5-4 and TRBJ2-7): ETGVTQSPTHLIKTRGQQVTLRCSSQSGHNTVSWYQQALGQGPQFIFQYYREEENGRGNFPPRFSGLQFPNYSSELNVNALELDDSALYLCASSLGASYEQYFGPGTRLTVT.

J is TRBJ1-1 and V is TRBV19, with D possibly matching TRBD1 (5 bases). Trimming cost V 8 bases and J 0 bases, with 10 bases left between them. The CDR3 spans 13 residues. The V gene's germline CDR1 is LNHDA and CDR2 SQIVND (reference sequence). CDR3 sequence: CASGTGMNTEAFF. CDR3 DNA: TGTGCCAGTGGGACTGGGATGAACACTGAAGCTTTCTTT.

The CDR3 spells CSVVGQAGQPQHF. CDR3 DNA sequence: TGCAGCGTTGTTGGACAGGCCGGTCAGCCCCAGCATTTT. The chain links TRBV29-1 to TRBJ1-5; 7 bases match TRBD1. Trimming took 4 bases from V and 6 from J; bases not matched to a gene: 6. This CDR3 spans 13 amino acids. Per the germline V gene, CDR1 is SQVTM and CDR2 is ANQGSEA.

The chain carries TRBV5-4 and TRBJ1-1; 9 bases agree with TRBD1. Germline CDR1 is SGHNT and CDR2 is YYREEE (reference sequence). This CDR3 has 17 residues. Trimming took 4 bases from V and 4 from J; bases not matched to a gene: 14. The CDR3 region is CASSMGVAGQGSTEAFF. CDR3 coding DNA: TGTGCCAGCAGCATGGGGGTTGCAGGACAGGGGAGCACTGAAGCTTTCTTT.

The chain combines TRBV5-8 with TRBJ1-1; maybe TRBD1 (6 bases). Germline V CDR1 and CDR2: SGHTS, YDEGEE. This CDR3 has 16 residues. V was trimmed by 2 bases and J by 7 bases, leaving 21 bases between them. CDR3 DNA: TGTGCCAGCAGCTTTCAGGCAGGGGCAGGTGAGAGTGAAGCTTTCTTT. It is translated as CASSFQAGAGESEAFF.

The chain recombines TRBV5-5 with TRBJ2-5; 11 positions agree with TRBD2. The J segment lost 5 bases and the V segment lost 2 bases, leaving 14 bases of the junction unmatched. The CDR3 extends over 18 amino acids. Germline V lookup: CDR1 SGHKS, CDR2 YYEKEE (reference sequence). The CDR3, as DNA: TGTGCCAGCAGCTTAACCGGGACTAGCGGAACTAAGAGGGAGACCCAGTACTTC. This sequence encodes CASSLTGTSGTKRETQYF.